These T cell receptor beta chains were read from a single sample in a study of vaccination and CD4 T cells after COVID-19. No antigen is known for these receptors. TCRdb reanalysed the PCR reads using MiXCR and keeps one entry per CDR3 protein. This sample has 10,000 or so distinct CDR3 sequences; 26% occur once, and the top ten carry more than 45%. The source was CD4+ T cells from blood, cultured in vitro, collected before SARS-CoV-2 vaccination. Every receptor here comes from a human donor who received a COVID-19 vaccine. CDR3s include the opening cysteine and the closing phenylalanine or tryptophan. A D gene is named only where the DNA matches it firmly. Expanded clones are given a class, and other clones once, few, many or no size at all.

j_call clone_size v_call d_call cdr3_aa cdr3_nt
TRBJ2-5 - TRBV11-3 TRBD2 CASSPGLAGSGQETQYF TGTGCCAGCAGCCCTGGACTAGCGGGGAGTGGCCAAGAGACCCAGTACTTC
TRBJ2-7 few TRBV5-1 - CASSLRGTNYEQYF TGCGCCAGCAGCTTGCGGGGGACGAACTACGAGCAGTACTTC
TRBJ2-7 - TRBV7-2 TRBD1 CASSLSGTEAYEQYF TGTGCCAGCAGCCTATCCGGGACAGAAGCCTACGAGCAGTACTTC
TRBJ2-5 - TRBV7-3 - CASSLKFQETQYF TGTGCCAGCAGCTTAAAGTTTCAAGAGACCCAGTACTTC
TRBJ1-1 medium-sized TRBV6-4 - CASSDVFGDPKTFF TGTGCCAGCAGTGACGTTTTCGGGGACCCAAAAACTTTCTTT
TRBJ1-1 few TRBV12-3/TRBV12-4 - CASRPGQGFTEAFF TGTGCCAGCAGGCCGGGACAAGGGTTTACTGAAGCTTTCTTT
TRBJ2-7 - TRBV19 - CASSIARTYEQYF TGTGCCAGTAGTATAGCGCGCACCTACGAGCAGTACTTC
TRBJ1-5 medium-sized TRBV30 - CAWSVGLQPQHF TGTGCCTGGTCGGTGGGGTTACAGCCCCAGCATTTT
TRBJ2-7 few TRBV12-3/TRBV12-4 TRBD1 CASSSSAGTGSLYEQYF TGTGCCAGCAGTTCGAGCGCCGGGACAGGGAGCCTCTACGAGCAGTACTTC
TRBJ1-2 few TRBV10-3 - CAISDPVTPTGYGYTF TGTGCCATCAGTGACCCTGTCACCCCGACAGGCTATGGCTACACCTTC